This is a list of T cell receptor beta chains from one sample in a study of T cells after yellow fever vaccination. MiXCR, run by TCRdb on the 5' RACE reads, gives a single entry per CDR3 protein. The table shows around 250,000 distinct CDR3 sequences, with around 4.9% occurring only once. The sample here was CD4+ T cells sorted from PBMCs, taken on the day of the yellow fever booster vaccination. The receptor set was obtained from a man younger than 35 who received the YFV17D yellow fever vaccine. CDR3s include the opening cysteine and the closing phenylalanine or tryptophan. The D gene is left open where the match is weak. A clone size is listed for some rows: how often the clone was seen (once, few, many), or a class if it is expanded.

j_gene | abundance | v_gene | d_gene | CDR3aa | CDR3nt
TRBJ1-6 | many | TRBV5-1 | - | CASSLGTDFHNSPLHF | TGCGCCAGCAGCTTGGGGACGGACTTTCATAATTCACCCCTCCACTTT
TRBJ1-1 | few | TRBV7-2 | - | CASSLGASGGTEAFF | TGTGCCAGCAGCCTTGGTGCGTCGGGCGGAACTGAAGCTTTCTTT
TRBJ2-6 | few | TRBV9 | - | CASSVNGDGANVLTF | TGTGCCAGCAGCGTAAACGGGGATGGGGCCAACGTCCTGACTTTC
TRBJ1-1 | many | TRBV5-1 | TRBD1 | CASSLSQGATEAFF | TGCGCCAGCAGCTTGAGTCAGGGGGCCACTGAAGCTTTCTTT
TRBJ1-5 | few | TRBV7-2 | - | CASSPRGLSNQPQHF | TGTGCCAGCAGCCCTCGGGGGTTGAGCAATCAGCCCCAGCATTTT
TRBJ2-3 | few | TRBV7-3 | TRBD2 | CASSLLAGPGDTQYF | TGTGCCAGCAGCTTACTAGCGGGCCCCGGGGATACGCAGTATTTT
TRBJ2-7 | many | TRBV4-1 | - | CASSPTETKSYEQYF | TGCGCCAGCAGCCCGACAGAGACCAAATCCTACGAGCAGTACTTC
TRBJ2-3 | - | TRBV12-3/TRBV12-4 | - | CASSLGGLISGQYF | TGTGCCAGCAGTTTAGGGGGGTTGATAAGCGGGCAGTATTTT
TRBJ2-2 | many | TRBV24-1 | TRBD2 | CATSDPQRGGRVTGELFF | TGTGCCACCAGTGATCCCCAGCGGGGGGGCCGGGTCACCGGGGAGCTGTTTTTT
TRBJ1-2 | many | TRBV12-3/TRBV12-4 | - | CASRPTEAYGYTF | TGTGCCAGCAGGCCCACCGAAGCCTATGGCTACACCTTC
TRBJ1-3 | - | TRBV7-3 | - | CASSLSPGPGNTIYF | TGTGCCAGCAGCTTATCCCCAGGGCCTGGAAACACCATATATTTT
TRBJ1-2 | - | TRBV4-3 | TRBD1 | CASSRLQGGGYTF | TGCGCCAGCAGCCGATTACAGGGGGGCGGCTACACCTTC
TRBJ1-4 | few | TRBV10-3 | - | CAISESRGQEKLFF | TGTGCCATCAGTGAGTCGCGGGGGCAAGAAAAACTGTTTTTT
TRBJ2-5 | few | TRBV3-1 | - | CASSQAGGRETQYF | TGTGCCAGCAGCCAAGCGGGGGGCAGGGAGACCCAGTACTTC
TRBJ2-1 | - | TRBV20-1 | - | CSARDPDSPRYEQFF | TGCAGTGCTAGAGACCCGGACTCCCCGAGGTATGAGCAGTTCTTC